The text below deals with one T cell receptor (beta chain). Its antigen is undetermined. Repertoires were generated with immunoSEQ multiplex PCR, while TCRdb's copy carries only in-frame clones and drops some. The sample carries under 200,000 clones, around nine tenths recorded once. The sample originates from a study of T cell responses to AZD1222 COVID-19 vaccine. Study outcomes and limitations: No repertoire was sampled before or during the peak T cell response, only after it. Vaccine-associated CD4 TCRs ranged over spike, dominating at 160-218 and 743-854.

Germline V lookup: CDR1 MNHEY, CDR2 SVGAGI. This CDR3 is 12 amino acids long. Trimming removed 8 bases at V and 0 bases at J, with 6 bases between. This clonotype originated in an adult in good health. Sample: peripheral blood, taken on day 0 of AZD1222 vaccination. The V and J genes are TRBV6-5 and TRBJ2-3; D remains ambiguous. CDR3 residues: CASYGSTDTQYF. The CDR3 DNA reads TGTGCCAGCTACGGTAGCACAGATACGCAGTATTTT.